Listed below are T cell receptor beta chains from one sample, sequenced in a study of beta chain features in type 1 diabetes. Assay: immunoSEQ multiplex PCR; the TCRdb copy retains only in-frame clones and omits some. The table shows about 260,000 clones, with roughly 25% occurring only once. The source material was naive CD4+ T cells from blood. These receptors came from a woman aged 25 to 39 with type 1 diabetes. The CDR3 runs from the conserved cysteine through the conserved F or W. The order of the fields is clone size, D gene, J gene, V gene, CDR3 protein, CDR3 DNA. The D gene is left open where the match is weak. Clone size is given for some rows only: seen once, a few or many times, or a class if the clone is expanded.

few	.	TRBJ2-4	TRBV23-1	CASSPSEESKNIQYF	TGCGCCAGCAGTCCCTCTGAGGAATCCAAAAACATTCAGTACTTC
.	.	TRBJ2-1	TRBV7-9	CASSWGDPSNNEQFF	TGTGCCAGCAGCTGGGGCGACCCAAGTAACAATGAGCAGTTCTTC
.	.	TRBJ2-5	TRBV5-4	CASSFWTRKQETQYF	TGTGCCAGCAGCTTTTGGACTCGCAAACAAGAGACCCAGTACTTC
.	TRBD1	TRBJ1-1	TRBV10-3	CAIRRTGGRTFF	TGTGCCATCAGGAGGACAGGGGGCAGAACTTTCTTT
few	TRBD2	TRBJ2-1	TRBV9	CASSPYGGRAAEQFF	TGTGCCAGCAGCCCGTATGGCGGGAGGGCCGCTGAGCAGTTCTTC
few	.	TRBJ2-2	TRBV5-4	CASSLVTGFSGELFF	TGTGCCAGCAGCTTGGTAACAGGTTTTTCCGGGGAGCTGTTTTTT
.	TRBD1	TRBJ1-4	TRBV18	CASSPGQGGEKLFF	TGTGCCAGCTCACCGGGACAGGGAGGAGAAAAACTGTTTTTT
few	.	TRBJ1-1	TRBV2	CASSVGRNIQAFF	TGTGCCAGCAGTGTGGGGAGGAACATCCAAGCTTTCTTT
.	.	TRBJ1-1	TRBV28	CASSSVPLEAFF	TGTGCCAGCAGTTCCGTCCCACTTGAAGCTTTCTTT
few	.	TRBJ1-1	TRBV9	CASSVGPGDTEAFF	TGTGCCAGCAGCGTAGGGCCCGGGGACACTGAAGCTTTCTTT
.	.	TRBJ2-3	TRBV7-9	CASSAQGLGTDTQYF	TGTGCCAGCAGCGCCCAGGGGTTAGGCACAGATACGCAGTATTTT
.	.	TRBJ2-2	TRBV30	CAWITRVAGELFF	TGTGCCTGGATAACTAGGGTTGCCGGGGAGCTGTTTTTT
.	.	TRBJ2-7	TRBV2	CASRLSYEQYF	TGTGCCAGCAGGCTTAGCTACGAGCAGTACTTC
.	.	TRBJ1-5	TRBV29-1	CSVSGSLNQPQHF	TGCAGCGTTTCAGGCTCCCTCAATCAGCCCCAGCATTTT
.	TRBD2	TRBJ2-4	TRBV4-1	CASSQVFLAGGNIQYF	TGCGCCAGCAGCCAAGTCTTCCTAGCGGGAGGAAACATTCAGTACTTC
few	.	TRBJ1-1	TRBV20-1	CSAHYTEAFF	TGCAGTGCTCACTACACTGAAGCTTTCTTT
.	TRBD2	TRBJ2-1	TRBV5-4	CASSYSGRSYNEQFF	TGTGCCAGCAGCTATAGCGGGCGGTCCTACAATGAGCAGTTCTTC
once	TRBD2	TRBJ2-7	TRBV28	CASTGTSGRGGSYEQYF	TGTGCCAGCACCGGGACTAGCGGGAGGGGGGGCTCCTACGAGCAGTACTTC
few	.	TRBJ1-2	TRBV4-2	CASSQAAPGESGYTF	TGTGCCAGCAGCCAAGCCGCCCCAGGGGAGTCGGGCTACACCTTC
few	TRBD1	TRBJ1-3	TRBV7-9	CASLVGTGPGNTIYF	TGTGCCAGCTTGGTCGGGACAGGGCCTGGAAACACCATATATTTT
.	.	TRBJ2-7	TRBV7-9	CASSFAQESYEQYF	TGTGCCAGCAGCTTTGCACAGGAATCCTACGAGCAGTACTTC
.	.	TRBJ2-7	TRBV27	CASSFTVTDVYEQYF	TGTGCCAGCAGTTTTACGGTGACAGACGTCTACGAGCAGTACTTC
.	TRBD2	TRBJ2-7	TRBV18	CASSQTSGLSYEQYF	TGTGCCAGCTCACAGACTAGCGGTCTCTCCTACGAGCAGTACTTC
.	.	TRBJ1-2	TRBV27	CASSSPGNYGYTF	TGTGCCAGCAGTTCCCCGGGAAACTATGGCTACACCTTC
once	.	TRBJ2-1	TRBV5-1	CASSLLGSGEQFF	TGCGCCAGCAGCTTGTTGGGGAGTGGTGAGCAGTTCTTC
.	TRBD2	TRBJ2-1	TRBV19	CATSPGLADNEQFF	TGTGCCACCTCTCCGGGACTAGCGGATAATGAGCAGTTCTTC
.	TRBD1	TRBJ1-1	TRBV5-1	CASSSRQGAGTEAFF	TGCGCCAGCAGCTCAAGACAGGGGGCAGGGACTGAAGCTTTCTTT
few	TRBD2	TRBJ2-1	TRBV19	CASTPSGLYNEQFF	TGTGCCAGTACCCCTAGCGGCCTATACAATGAGCAGTTCTTC
few	.	TRBJ2-1	TRBV20-1	CSAQYEQFF	TGCAGTGCTCAATATGAGCAGTTCTTC
few	TRBD2	TRBJ2-7	TRBV29-1	CSVVGAGGPGYEQYF	TGCAGCGTTGTTGGAGCGGGAGGGCCGGGCTACGAGCAGTACTTC
.	.	TRBJ1-2	TRBV11-2	CASSSQAYGYTF	TGTGCCAGCAGTTCACAGGCATATGGCTACACCTTC
few	TRBD1	TRBJ1-2	TRBV7-9	CASRGRQGGDYGYTF	TGTGCCAGCAGGGGACGACAGGGGGGTGACTATGGCTACACCTTC
.	TRBD1	TRBJ1-2	TRBV5-6	CASSPGTGAYGYTF	TGTGCCAGCAGCCCCGGGACAGGGGCCTATGGCTACACCTTC
.	.	TRBJ1-1	TRBV5-4	CASTATGISEAFF	TGTGCCAGCACCGCGACAGGCATTTCTGAAGCTTTCTTT
.	.	TRBJ1-3	TRBV11-2	CASSFRGTTGNTIYF	TGTGCCAGCAGCTTTAGGGGAACTACTGGAAACACCATATATTTT
once	TRBD2	TRBJ2-7	TRBV2	CASSDPSGSYEQYF	TGTGCCAGCAGTGACCCAAGCGGGAGTTACGAGCAGTACTTC
few	.	TRBJ2-3	TRBV7-3	CASSWAGADTQYF	TGTGCCAGCAGCTGGGCGGGGGCGGATACGCAGTATTTT
.	.	TRBJ2-6	TRBV4-1	CASSHGRGVSGANVLTF	TGCGCCAGCAGCCATGGCAGGGGCGTCTCTGGGGCCAACGTCCTGACTTTC
.	TRBD2	TRBJ2-5	TRBV15	CATSRGRLAGASGETQYF	TGTGCCACCAGCAGAGGTCGACTAGCGGGAGCTTCTGGGGAGACCCAGTACTTC
few	.	TRBJ1-1	TRBV5-4	CASSRGGGTEAFF	TGTGCCAGCAGCCGAGGGGGGGGGACTGAAGCTTTCTTT
.	.	TRBJ2-7	TRBV4-1	CASSPPGATSYEQYF	TGCGCCAGCAGCCCCCCAGGGGCGACCTCCTACGAGCAGTACTTC
few	TRBD1	TRBJ2-2	TRBV18	CASRQGDTGELFF	TGTGCCAGCCGACAGGGAGACACCGGGGAGCTGTTTTTT
.	.	TRBJ2-5	TRBV9	CASSAPDWYQETQYF	TGTGCCAGCAGCGCCCCGGACTGGTACCAAGAGACCCAGTACTTC
.	TRBD1	TRBJ1-5	TRBV25-1	CASRGQGNQPQHF	TGTGCCAGCAGGGGACAGGGCAATCAGCCCCAGCATTTT
few	TRBD2	TRBJ2-1	TRBV19	CASTIGLAGIHEQFF	TGTGCCAGTACCATCGGACTAGCGGGTATCCATGAGCAGTTCTTC
.	.	TRBJ1-4	TRBV28	CASSPLGEGVNEKLFF	TGTGCCAGCAGTCCTCTAGGCGAGGGGGTTAATGAAAAACTGTTTTTT
once	.	TRBJ2-3	TRBV5-1	CASSLAPLSSDTQYF	TGCGCCAGCAGCTTGGCCCCTCTATCGTCAGATACGCAGTATTTT
.	TRBD2	TRBJ2-1	TRBV5-1	CASSLTGLAGLEQFF	TGCGCCAGCAGCTTAACGGGACTAGCGGGACTTGAGCAGTTCTTC